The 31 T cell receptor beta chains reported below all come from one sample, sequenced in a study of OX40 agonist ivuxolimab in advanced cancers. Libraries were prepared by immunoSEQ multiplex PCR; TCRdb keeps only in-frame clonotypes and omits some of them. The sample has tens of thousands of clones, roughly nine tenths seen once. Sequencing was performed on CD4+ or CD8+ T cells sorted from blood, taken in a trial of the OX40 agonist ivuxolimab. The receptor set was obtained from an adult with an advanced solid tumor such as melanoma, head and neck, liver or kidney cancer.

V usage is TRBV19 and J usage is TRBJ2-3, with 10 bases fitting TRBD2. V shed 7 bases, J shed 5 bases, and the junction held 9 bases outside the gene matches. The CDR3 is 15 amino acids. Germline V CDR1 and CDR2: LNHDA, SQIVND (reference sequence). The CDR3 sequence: CASTALAGRRDTQYF. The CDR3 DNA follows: TGTGCCAGTACGGCACTAGCGGGACGGAGAGATACGCAGTATTTT.

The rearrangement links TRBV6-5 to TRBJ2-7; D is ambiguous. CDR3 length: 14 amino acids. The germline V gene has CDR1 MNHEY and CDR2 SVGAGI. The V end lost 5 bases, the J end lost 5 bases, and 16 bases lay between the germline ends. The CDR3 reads CASSDLSGVDEQYF. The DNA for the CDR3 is TGTGCCAGCAGTGATCTTTCAGGAGTAGACGAGCAGTACTTC.

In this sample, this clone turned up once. In DNA form, the CDR3 reads TGTGCCAGCAGCTTGTTCAGCGGGACCACAGATACGCAGTATTTT. Translation: CASSLFSGTTDTQYF. The rearrangement links TRBV7-9 to TRBJ2-3; 7 bases map to TRBD2. The CDR3 spans 15 residues. V lost 3 bases, J lost 2 bases, and 5 bases stayed unmatched. Germline V lookup: CDR1 SEHNR, CDR2 FQNEAQ (reference sequence).

The CDR3 loop is CARRTGPIFYGYTF. CDR3 sequence (DNA): TGTGCCAGGAGGACAGGGCCGATTTTCTATGGCTACACCTTC. This chain uses TRBV6-4 with TRBJ1-2; TRBD1 aligns across 8 bases. Per the germline V gene, CDR1 is MRHNA and CDR2 is SNTAGT. This CDR3 contains 14 residues. V dropped 9 bases and J dropped 4; count of bases not matched to a gene: 10.

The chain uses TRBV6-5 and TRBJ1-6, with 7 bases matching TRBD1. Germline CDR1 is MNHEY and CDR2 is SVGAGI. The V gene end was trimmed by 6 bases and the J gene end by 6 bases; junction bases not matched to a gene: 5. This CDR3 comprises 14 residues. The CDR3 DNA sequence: TGTGCCAGCAGGAAGGACAGGTCTAATTCACCCCTCCACTTT. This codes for CASRKDRSNSPLHF.

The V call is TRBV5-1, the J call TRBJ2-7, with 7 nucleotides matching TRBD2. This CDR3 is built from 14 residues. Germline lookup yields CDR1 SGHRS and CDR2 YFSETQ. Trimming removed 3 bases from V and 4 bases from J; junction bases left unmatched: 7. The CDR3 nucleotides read TGCGCCAGCAGCTCCTCGGGCGGGAGATACGAGCAGTACTTC. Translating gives CASSSSGGRYEQYF.

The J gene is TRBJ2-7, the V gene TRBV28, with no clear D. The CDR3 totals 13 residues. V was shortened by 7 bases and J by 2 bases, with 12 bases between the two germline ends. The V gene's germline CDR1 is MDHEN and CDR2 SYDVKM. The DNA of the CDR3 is TGTGCCAGCAAGCCCCAACAGACCTACGAGCAGTACTTC. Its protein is CASKPQQTYEQYF.

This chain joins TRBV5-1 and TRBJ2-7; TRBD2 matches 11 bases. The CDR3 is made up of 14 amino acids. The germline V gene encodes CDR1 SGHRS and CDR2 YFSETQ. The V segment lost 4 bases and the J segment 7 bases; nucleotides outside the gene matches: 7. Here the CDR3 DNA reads TGCGCCAGCAGCCTTCGACTAGCGGGAAAGGAGCAGTACTTC. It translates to CASSLRLAGKEQYF.

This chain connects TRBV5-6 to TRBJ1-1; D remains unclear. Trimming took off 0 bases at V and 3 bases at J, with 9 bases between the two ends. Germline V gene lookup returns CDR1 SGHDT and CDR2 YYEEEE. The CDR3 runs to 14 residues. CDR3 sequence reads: CASSLASLYTEAFF. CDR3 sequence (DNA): TGTGCCAGCAGCTTGGCCAGCCTGTACACTGAAGCTTTCTTT.

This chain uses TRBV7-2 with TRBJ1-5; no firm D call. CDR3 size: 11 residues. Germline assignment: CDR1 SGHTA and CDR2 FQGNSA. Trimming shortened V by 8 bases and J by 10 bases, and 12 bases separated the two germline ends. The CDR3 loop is CASGEGRPQHF. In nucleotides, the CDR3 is TGTGCCAGCGGGGAAGGTCGACCCCAGCATTTT.

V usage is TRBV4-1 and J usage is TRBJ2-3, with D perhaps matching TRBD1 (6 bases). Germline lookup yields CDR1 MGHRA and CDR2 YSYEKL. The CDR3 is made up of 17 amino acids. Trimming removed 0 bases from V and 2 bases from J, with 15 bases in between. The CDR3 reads CASSQDFRTAFTDTQYF. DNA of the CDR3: TGCGCCAGCAGCCAAGATTTTCGGACAGCTTTCACAGATACGCAGTATTTT.

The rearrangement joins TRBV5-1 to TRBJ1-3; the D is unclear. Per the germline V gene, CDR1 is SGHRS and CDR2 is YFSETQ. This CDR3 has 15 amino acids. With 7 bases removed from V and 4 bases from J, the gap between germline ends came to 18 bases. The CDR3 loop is CASSTFGISGNTIYF. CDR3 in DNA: TGCGCCAGCTCCACCTTCGGGATATCGGGAAACACCATATATTTT.

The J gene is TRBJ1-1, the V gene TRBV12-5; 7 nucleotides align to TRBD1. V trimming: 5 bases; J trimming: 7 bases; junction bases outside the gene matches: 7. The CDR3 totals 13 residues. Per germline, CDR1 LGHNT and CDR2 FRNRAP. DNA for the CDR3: TGTGCTAGTGGTCCGACAGGGTTGGGTGAAGCTTTCTTT. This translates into CASGPTGLGEAFF.

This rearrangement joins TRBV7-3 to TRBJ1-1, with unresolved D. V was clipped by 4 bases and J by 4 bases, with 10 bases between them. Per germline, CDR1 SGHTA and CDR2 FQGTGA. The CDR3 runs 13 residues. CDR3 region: CASSSRDGTEAFF. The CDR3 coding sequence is TGTGCCAGCAGCTCCCGCGATGGCACTGAAGCTTTCTTT.

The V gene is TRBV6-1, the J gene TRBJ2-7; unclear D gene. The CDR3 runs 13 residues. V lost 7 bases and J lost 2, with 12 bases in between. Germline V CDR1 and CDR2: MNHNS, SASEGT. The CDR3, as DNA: TGTGCCAGCACCGAGGACGGAACCTACGAGCAGTACTTC. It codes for CASTEDGTYEQYF.

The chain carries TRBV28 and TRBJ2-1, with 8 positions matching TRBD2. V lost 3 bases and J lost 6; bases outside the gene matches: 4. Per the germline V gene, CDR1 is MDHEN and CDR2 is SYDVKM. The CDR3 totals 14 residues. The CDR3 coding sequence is TGTGCCAGCAGTTTCCCTGCGGGGGGCAATGAGCAGTTCTTC. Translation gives CASSFPAGGNEQFF.

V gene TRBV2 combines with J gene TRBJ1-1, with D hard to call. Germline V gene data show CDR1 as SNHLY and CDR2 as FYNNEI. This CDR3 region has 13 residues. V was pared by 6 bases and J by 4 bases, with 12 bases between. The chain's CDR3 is CASRPGQSTEAFF. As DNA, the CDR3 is TGTGCCAGCAGACCGGGCCAGAGCACTGAAGCTTTCTTT.

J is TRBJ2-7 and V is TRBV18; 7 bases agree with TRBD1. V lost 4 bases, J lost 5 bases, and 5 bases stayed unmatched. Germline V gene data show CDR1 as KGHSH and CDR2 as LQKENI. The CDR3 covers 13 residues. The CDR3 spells CASSQNRGDEQYF. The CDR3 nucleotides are TGTGCCAGCTCACAAAACAGGGGCGACGAGCAGTACTTC.

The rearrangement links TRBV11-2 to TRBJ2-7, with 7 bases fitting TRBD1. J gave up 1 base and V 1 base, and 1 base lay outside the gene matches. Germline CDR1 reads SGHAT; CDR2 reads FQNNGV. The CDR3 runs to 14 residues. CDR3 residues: CASSLATGSYEQYF. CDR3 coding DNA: TGTGCCAGCAGCTTAGCGACAGGGTCCTACGAGCAGTACTTC.

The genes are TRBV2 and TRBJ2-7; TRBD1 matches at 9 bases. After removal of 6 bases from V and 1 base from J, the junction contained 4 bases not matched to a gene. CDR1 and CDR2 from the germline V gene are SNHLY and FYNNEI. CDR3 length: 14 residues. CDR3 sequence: CASSGQGFSYEQYF. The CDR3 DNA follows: TGTGCCAGCAGCGGACAGGGGTTTTCCTACGAGCAGTACTTC.

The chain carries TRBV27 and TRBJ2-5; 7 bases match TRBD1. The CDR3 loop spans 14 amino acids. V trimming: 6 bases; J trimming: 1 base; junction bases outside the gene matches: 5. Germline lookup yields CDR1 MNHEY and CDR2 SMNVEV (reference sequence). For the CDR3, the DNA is TGTGCCAGCAGCCGACAGGGTGGCCAAGAGACCCAGTACTTC. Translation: CASSRQGGQETQYF.

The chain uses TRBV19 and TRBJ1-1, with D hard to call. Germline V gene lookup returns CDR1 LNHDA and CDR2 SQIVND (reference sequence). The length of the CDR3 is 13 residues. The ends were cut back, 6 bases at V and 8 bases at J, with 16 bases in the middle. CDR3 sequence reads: CASSIRGTAEAFF. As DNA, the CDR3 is TGTGCCAGTAGCATCCGGGGAACAGCCGAAGCTTTCTTT.

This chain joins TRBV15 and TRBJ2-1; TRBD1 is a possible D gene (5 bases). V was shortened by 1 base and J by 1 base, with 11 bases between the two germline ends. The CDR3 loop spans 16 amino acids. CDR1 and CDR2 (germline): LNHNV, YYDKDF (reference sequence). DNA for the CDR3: TGTGCCACCAGCAGAGGCCCGGCAGGGTCCTACAATGAGCAGTTCTTC. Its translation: CATSRGPAGSYNEQFF.

CDR3 loop: CASSRDVYQETQYF. The CDR3 DNA sequence: TGTGCCAGCAGCAGGGACGTTTACCAAGAGACCCAGTACTTC. The chain carries TRBV11-2 and TRBJ2-5; D might be TRBD1 or TRBD2, each matching 5 bases. The CDR3 is 14 residues long. With 5 bases removed from V and 0 bases from J, the gap between germline ends came to 10 bases. CDR1 is SGHAT, CDR2 FQNNGV, per germline.

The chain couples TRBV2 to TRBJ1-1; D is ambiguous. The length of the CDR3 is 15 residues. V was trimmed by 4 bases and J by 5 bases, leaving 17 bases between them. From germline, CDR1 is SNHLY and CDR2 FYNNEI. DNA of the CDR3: TGTGCCAGCAGTGTTGGGGAATTGGGTAGTACTGAAGCTTTCTTT. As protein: CASSVGELGSTEAFF.

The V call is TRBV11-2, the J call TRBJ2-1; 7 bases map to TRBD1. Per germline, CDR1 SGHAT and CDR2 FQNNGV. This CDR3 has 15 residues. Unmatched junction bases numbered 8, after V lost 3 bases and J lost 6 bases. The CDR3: CASSLTGLRGNEQFF. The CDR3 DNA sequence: TGTGCCAGCAGCTTGACAGGGCTCCGGGGCAATGAGCAGTTCTTC.

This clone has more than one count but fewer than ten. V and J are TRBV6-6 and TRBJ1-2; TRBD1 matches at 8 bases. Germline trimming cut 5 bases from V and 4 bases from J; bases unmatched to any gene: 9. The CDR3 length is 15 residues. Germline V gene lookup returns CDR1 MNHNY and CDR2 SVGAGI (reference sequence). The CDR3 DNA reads TGTGCCAGCAGTCCTCGGACAGGGTTAAGCTATGGCTACACCTTC. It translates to CASSPRTGLSYGYTF.

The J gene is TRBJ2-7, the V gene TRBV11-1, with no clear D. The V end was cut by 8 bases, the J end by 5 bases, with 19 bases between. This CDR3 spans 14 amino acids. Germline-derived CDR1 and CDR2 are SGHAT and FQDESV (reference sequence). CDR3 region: CASSDGPIMDEQYF. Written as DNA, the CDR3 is TGTGCCAGCTCCGATGGCCCTATCATGGACGAGCAGTACTTC. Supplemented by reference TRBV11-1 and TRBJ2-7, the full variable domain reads EAEVAQSPRYKITEKSQAVAFWCDPISGHATLYWYRQILGQGPELLVQFQDESVVDDSQLPKDRFSAERLKGVDSTLKIQPAELGDSAMYLCASSDGPIMDEQYFGPGTRLTVT.

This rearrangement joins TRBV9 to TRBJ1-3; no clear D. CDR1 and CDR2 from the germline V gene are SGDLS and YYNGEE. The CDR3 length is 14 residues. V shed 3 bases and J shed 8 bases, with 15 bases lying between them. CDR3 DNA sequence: TGTGCCAGCAGCGGTGGGTCTGGCGGGGACACCATATATTTT. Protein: CASSGGSGGDTIYF.

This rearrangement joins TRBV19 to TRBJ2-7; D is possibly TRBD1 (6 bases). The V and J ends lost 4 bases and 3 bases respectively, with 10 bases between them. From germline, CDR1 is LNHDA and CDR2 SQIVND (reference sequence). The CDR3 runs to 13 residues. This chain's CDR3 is CASSRSRGYEQYF. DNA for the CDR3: TGTGCCAGTAGTAGATCCAGGGGCTACGAGCAGTACTTC. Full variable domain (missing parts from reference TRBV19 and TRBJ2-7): DGGITQSPKYLFRKEGQNVTLSCEQNLNHDAMYWYRQDPGQGLRLIYYSQIVNDFQKGDIAEGYSVSREKKESFPLTVTSAQKNPTAFYLCASSRSRGYEQYFGPGTRLTVT.

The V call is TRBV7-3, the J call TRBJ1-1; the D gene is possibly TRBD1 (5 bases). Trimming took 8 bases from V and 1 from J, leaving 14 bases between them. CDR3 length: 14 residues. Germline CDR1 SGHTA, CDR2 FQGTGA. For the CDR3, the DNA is TGTGCCAGCTCAGTCGGGGGTAGGAACACTGAAGCTTTCTTT. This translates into CASSVGGRNTEAFF. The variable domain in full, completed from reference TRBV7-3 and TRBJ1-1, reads GAGVSQTPSNKVTEKGKYVELRCDPISGHTALYWYRQSLGQGPEFLIYFQGTGAADDSGLPNDRFFAVRPEGSVSTLKIQRTERGDSAVYLCASSVGGRNTEAFFGQGTRLTVV.